These 3 T cell receptor beta chains originate from one sample sequenced in a study of cytomegalovirus exposure and HLA in healthy donors. The study ran its PCR with 60 Vbeta and 13 Jbeta primers. The repertoire was sequenced with immunoSEQ multiplex PCR; TCRdb's copy has only in-frame clones and lacks some. The profile shows 110,000 or so clones, 77% of them singletons. The source material was PBMCs. The receptors originated from a man aged 40-55 years in good health and CMV-seropositive.

V usage is TRBV27 and J usage is TRBJ2-2, with 9 bases that match TRBD1. With V trimmed by 6 bases and J by 6 bases, 11 bases remained unmatched. In germline, CDR1 is MNHEY, CDR2 SMNVEV (reference sequence). The CDR3 is 16 residues long. CDR3 in DNA: TGTGCCAGCAGCCCTACCGGGACAGGGCTTCCCGGGGAGCTGTTTTTT. Its translation is CASSPTGTGLPGELFF.

The J gene is TRBJ2-1, the V gene TRBV5-5; 7 positions agree with TRBD1. In germline, CDR1 is SGHKS, CDR2 YYEKEE (reference sequence). This CDR3 contains 15 residues. V was pared by 2 bases and J by 5 bases, with 7 bases of the junction left unmatched. CDR3 nucleotide sequence: TGTGCCAGCAGCTTCGGTACAGGACAGGACAATGAGCAGTTCTTC. Protein: CASSFGTGQDNEQFF.

Comments on this clone: Other DNA sequences from this sample encode an identical CDR3 as well. The chain carries TRBV7-8 and TRBJ1-5, with D hard to call. Germline assignment: CDR1 SGHVS and CDR2 FQNEAQ. This CDR3 has 18 amino acids. V gave up 1 base and J gave up 5 bases, with 21 bases separating them. This chain's CDR3 is CASSLVETPAIGDQPQHF. In DNA form, the CDR3 reads TGTGCCAGCAGCTTAGTAGAGACCCCGGCTATCGGGGATCAGCCCCAGCATTTT.